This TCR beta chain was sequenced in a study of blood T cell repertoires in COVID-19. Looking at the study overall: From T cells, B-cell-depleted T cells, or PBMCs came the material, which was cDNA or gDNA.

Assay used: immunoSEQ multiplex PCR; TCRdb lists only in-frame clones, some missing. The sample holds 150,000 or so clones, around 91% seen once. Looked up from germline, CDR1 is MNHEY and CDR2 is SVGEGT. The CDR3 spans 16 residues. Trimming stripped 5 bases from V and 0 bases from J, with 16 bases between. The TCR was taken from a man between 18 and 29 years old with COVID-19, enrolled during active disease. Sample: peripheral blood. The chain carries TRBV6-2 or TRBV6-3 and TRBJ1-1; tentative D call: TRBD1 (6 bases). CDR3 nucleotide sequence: TGTGCCAGCAGTAGGGGGGGGGTAGGTGTGAACACTGAAGCTTTCTTT. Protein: CASSRGGVGVNTEAFF.